This T cell receptor (beta chain) was documented in a study of blood T cells in healthy people across ages. A second roughly 6 to 11 cycle PCR used barcoded and J-beta primers. TCRdb fed the 5' RACE reads into MiXCR, producing one record per CDR3 protein. The sample carries hundreds of thousands of distinct CDR3 sequences, about 26% recorded once. Germline CDR1 and CDR2: DFQATT and SNEGSKA (reference sequence). This CDR3 spans 16 amino acids. Remarks on this clonotype: The junction departs from the called germline gene at one end, perhaps through a read error.

The same specimen was also included in a second study, on T cells of mothers and their children. From that paper: Reads recorded for TCR beta CDR3 numbered over 8 million per mother and roughly 2.7 million per child. Related mother-child pairs shared marginally more repertoire than unrelated pairs, though not significantly.

Sequenced input: blood. This TCR came from a boy younger than 10 in good health. The chain combines TRBV20-1 with TRBJ1-1, with 10 nucleotides matching TRBD1. CDR3: CSTRGETGGENTEAFF. Here the CDR3 DNA reads TGCAGTACTAGAGGGGAGACAGGGGGCGAGAACACTGAAGCTTTCTTT.